The 26 T cell receptor beta chains in this list originate from one sample, sequenced in a study of T-cell memory formation after mild COVID-19. Each CDR3 protein gets one entry after TCRdb re-called the 5' RACE reads with MiXCR. The data show about 180,000 distinct CDR3 sequences, with about 18% seen just once and roughly 3.7% held by the top ten. Sample: PBMCs or a T cell subset sorted from them (not recorded which). The receptors originated from a man in his late teens or twenties who had mild COVID-19 (a few samples of this study predate the infection). Cell type and time point are not known.

This clonotype has a handful of counts. The gene calls are TRBV6-6 and TRBJ1-2, with D perhaps matching TRBD1 (5 bases). CDR1 is MNHNY and CDR2 is SVGAGI in the germline V gene (reference sequence). The length of the CDR3 is 12 residues. V lost 7 bases and J 13 bases, leaving 19 bases between the germline ends. The CDR3 here is CASNPRGVSGTF. In nucleotides, the CDR3 is TGTGCCAGCAACCCGCGGGGGGTTTCTGGCACCTTC.

This CDR3 reads CSARVGGDNSPLHF. The CDR3 nucleotides read TGCAGTGCTAGAGTTGGCGGGGATAATTCACCCCTCCACTTT. The chain is built from TRBV20-1 and TRBJ1-6, with D unclear. This CDR3 comprises 14 residues. Trimming removed 1 base from V and 5 bases from J, with 9 bases in between. The germline V gene encodes CDR1 DFQATT and CDR2 SNEGSKA (reference sequence).

As concerns this clonotype: A much larger clone sits a single nucleotide away, making a read error possible. The chain combines TRBV5-1 with TRBJ2-1, with 10 positions matching TRBD2. The CDR3 sequence is 16 residues long. V lost 2 bases and J lost 4; bases outside the gene matches: 6. CDR1 SGHRS and CDR2 YFSETQ come from the germline V gene. Here the CDR3 DNA reads TGCGCCAGCAGCTTTACTAGCGGGGCCCATTACAATGAGCAGTTCTTC. Residues: CASSFTSGAHYNEQFF.

V is TRBV7-9 and J is TRBJ1-5; maybe TRBD1 (6 bases). The CDR3 spans 14 residues. V was trimmed by 5 bases and J by 7 bases, leaving 15 bases between them. CDR1 SEHNR and CDR2 FQNEAQ come from the germline V gene (reference sequence). The CDR3 reads CASSHTAGEQPQHF. Written as DNA, the CDR3 is TGTGCCAGCAGCCATACAGCAGGGGAACAGCCCCAGCATTTT.

The chain links TRBV18 to TRBJ2-7, with D perhaps TRBD1 (6 bases). CDR3 length: 13 amino acids. Between the trimmed V and J ends, which lost 6 bases and 2 bases, there was a span of 11 bases. Germline lookup yields CDR1 KGHSH and CDR2 LQKENI. CDR3 bases: TGTGCCAGCTCGATATCAGGGGCCTACGAGCAGTACGTC. This gives the protein CASSISGAYEQYV.

This clonotype was detected a few times. The V call is TRBV5-1, the J call TRBJ2-7; D perhaps matches TRBD1 (9 bases). Per germline, CDR1 SGHRS and CDR2 YFSETQ. The length of the CDR3 is 16 residues. With 5 bases removed from V and 0 bases from J, the gap between germline ends came to 18 bases. The CDR3 DNA follows: TGCGCCAGCAGACCCGGGACAGGGACTAGCTCCTACGAGCAGTACGTC. Amino acid sequence: CASRPGTGTSSYEQYV.

This clonotype appeared a few times. The chain links TRBV5-1 to TRBJ1-2, with D uncertain. Trimming took off 0 bases at V and 3 bases at J, with 12 bases between the two ends. The germline V gene encodes CDR1 SGHRS and CDR2 YFSETQ. The CDR3 is 15 residues long. DNA for the CDR3: TGCGCCAGCAGCTTGGAAATTCCAGAATACTATGGCTACACCTTC. Translated: CASSLEIPEYYGYTF.

In its sample, this clonotype was seen many times. This sequence joins TRBV7-2 and TRBJ2-5; no reliable D call. V lost 4 bases and J lost 4, with 7 bases in between. Germline loops: CDR1 SGHTA, CDR2 FQGNSA. This CDR3 has 12 amino acids. The CDR3 coding sequence is TGTGCCAGCAGCTATGTAGCAGAGACCCAGTACTTC. Its protein product is CASSYVAETQYF.

This clonotype was seen only a few times. The chain combines TRBV5-8 with TRBJ2-3; no clear D gene. The V and J ends lost 4 bases and 6 bases respectively, with 18 bases between them. Germline CDR1 SGHTS, CDR2 YDEGEE. CDR3 length: 15 residues. As DNA, the CDR3 is TGTGCCAGCAGCGCCCAAGGGCTAGAAGCTGATACGCAGTATTTT. Its translation: CASSAQGLEADTQYF.

The CDR3 bases are TGTGCCTGCCCGGGTCCACTGAACACCGGGGAGCTGTTTTTT. Its translation is CACPGPLNTGELFF. J is TRBJ2-2 and V is TRBV30; D is unresolved. The germline V gene encodes CDR1 GTSNPN and CDR2 SVGIG (reference sequence). V was shortened by 6 bases and J by 1 base, with 12 bases between the two germline ends. This CDR3 is built from 14 residues.

This clonotype showed up just a few times. This rearrangement joins TRBV7-6 to TRBJ2-1, with 7 bases aligning to TRBD2. CDR3 length: 17 residues. After removal of 1 base from V and 1 base from J, the junction contained 7 bases not matched to a gene. In germline, CDR1 is SGHVS, CDR2 FNYEAQ. In DNA, the CDR3 is TGTGCCAGCAGCTTAGGGGTGCGGGGAGGGTCCTACAATGAGCAGTTCTTC. Its translation is CASSLGVRGGSYNEQFF. The full variable domain, rest sourced from reference TRBV7-6 and TRBJ2-1, is GAGVSQSPRYKVTKRGQDVALRCDPISGHVSLYWYRQALGQGPEFLTYFNYEAQQDKSGLPNDRFSAERPEGSISTLTIQRTEQRDSAMYRCASSLGVRGGSYNEQFFGPGTRLTVL.

This sequence joins TRBV7-2 and TRBJ1-5; D is unresolved. The V gene's germline CDR1 is SGHTA and CDR2 FQGNSA. V was pared by 6 bases and J by 1 base, with 10 bases between. This CDR3 contains 14 residues. CDR3 sequence: CASSRYGSNQPQHF. For the CDR3, the DNA is TGTGCCAGCAGTAGGTACGGGAGCAATCAGCCCCAGCATTTT.

In this sample, this clonotype turned up a few times. A much larger clone differs by one base, so this may be a read error. The gene calls are TRBV11-2 and TRBJ2-3; D not resolved. The V gene lost 4 bases and the J gene lost 6 bases, with 2 bases spanning the gap. From germline, CDR1 is SGHAT and CDR2 FQNNGV. The CDR3 totals 10 residues. CDR3 protein: CASSSDTQYF. The CDR3, as DNA: TGTGCCAGCAGCTCCGATACGCAGTATTTT. Drawing the rest from reference TRBV11-2 and TRBJ2-3, the complete variable domain is EAGVAQSPRYKIIEKRQSVAFWCNPISGHATLYWYQQILGQGPKLLIQFQNNGVVDDSQLPKDRFSAERLKGVDSTLKIQPAKLEDSAVYLCASSSDTQYFGPGTRLTVL.

This clonotype occurred a few times. The chain has TRBV6-2 or TRBV6-3 and TRBJ2-7; D may be TRBD1 (5 bases). Germline V CDR1 and CDR2: MNHEY, SVGEGT. V gave up 8 bases and J gave up 1 base, with 9 bases separating them. This CDR3 contains 12 residues. CDR3 sequence (DNA): TGTGCCAGCGGGGCCAATTCCTACGAGCAGTACTTC. Translation gives CASGANSYEQYF.

A few counts support this clonotype. The rearrangement uses TRBV7-8 and TRBJ2-7; D might be TRBD1 (8 bases). CDR1 SGHVS and CDR2 FQNEAQ come from the germline V gene. The germline V and J ends were trimmed by 3 bases and 1 base, with 13 bases remaining between them. The CDR3 length is 15 residues. Here the CDR3 reads CASSLYRGGSYEQYV. The CDR3 DNA reads TGTGCCAGCAGCTTGTACAGGGGGGGGTCCTACGAGCAGTACGTC.

V gene TRBV6-6 combines with J gene TRBJ1-1; D ambiguous. The CDR3 length is 14 residues. Trimming removed 2 bases at V and 0 bases at J, with 7 bases between. Germline V gives CDR1 MNHNY, CDR2 SVGAGI (reference sequence). The CDR3 region is CASSYEGMNTEAFF. The CDR3 bases are TGTGCCAGCAGTTACGAGGGTATGAACACTGAAGCTTTCTTT.

The chain uses TRBV6-2 or TRBV6-3 and TRBJ2-4, with a tentative D call TRBD1 (6 bases). V lost 6 bases and J 3 bases, leaving 15 bases between the germline ends. The germline V gene has CDR1 MNHEY and CDR2 SVGEGT. The CDR3 runs 15 residues. In nucleotides, the CDR3 is TGTGCCAGCAGCTACAGGGTCTTAGGCAAAAACATTCAGTACTTC. Translating it yields CASSYRVLGKNIQYF.

This clonotype was picked up a small number of times. This chain connects TRBV10-3 to TRBJ1-1; no reliable D call. The germline V gene encodes CDR1 ENHRY and CDR2 SYGVKD. V dropped 4 bases and J dropped 3 bases, with 9 bases sitting between them. The CDR3 spans 13 residues. The CDR3: CAISGKLDTEAFF. In DNA, the CDR3 is TGTGCCATCAGTGGGAAGCTTGACACTGAAGCTTTCTTT.

This clonotype showed up just a few times. V gene TRBV3-1 combines with J gene TRBJ2-3; 8 bases are shared with TRBD2. V lost 0 bases, J lost 3 bases, and 5 bases stayed unmatched. The germline V gene has CDR1 LGHDT and CDR2 YNNKEL (reference sequence). There are 16 residues in the CDR3. This CDR3 reads CASSQDRGGGTDTQYF. CDR3 DNA sequence: TGTGCCAGCAGCCAAGATCGGGGCGGGGGGACAGATACGCAGTATTTT.

This clonotype was observed a few times. This chain connects TRBV6-6 to TRBJ1-2; D is unclear. CDR3 size: 12 residues. Trimming removed 5 bases from V and 2 bases from J, with 6 bases in between. Germline-derived CDR1 and CDR2 are MNHNY and SVGAGI (reference sequence). This CDR3 reads CASSAANYGYTF. CDR3 DNA sequence: TGTGCCAGCAGTGCGGCAAACTATGGCTACACCTTC.

The J gene is TRBJ1-4, the V gene TRBV20-1, with a possible D match to TRBD1 (5 bases). Germline lookup yields CDR1 DFQATT and CDR2 SNEGSKA (reference sequence). V was shortened by 6 bases and J by 2 bases, with 10 bases between the two germline ends. This CDR3 spans 13 amino acids. The CDR3 DNA reads TGCAGTGCACAGGCAGTTACTAATGAAAAACTGTTTTTT. Translation gives CSAQAVTNEKLFF.

This clonotype has more than one count but fewer than ten. Lacking the conserved final phenylalanine or tryptophan, this CDR3 likely reflects a read error. It is unclear where the CDR3 begins or ends on the DNA, so no DNA is shown, and the CDR3 is as TCRdb lists it. The chain links TRBV15 to TRBJ1-1; no DNA check was done on the table's D call, TRBD1. The length of the CDR3 is 13 amino acids, counting both ends. Germline loops: CDR1 LNHNV, CDR2 YYDKDF (reference sequence). The CDR3 spells CATSRGRGEPLVL.

V and J are TRBV7-9 and TRBJ2-5; D is possibly TRBD2 (6 bases). Per germline, CDR1 SEHNR and CDR2 FQNEAQ (reference sequence). The CDR3 loop spans 14 amino acids. The germline V and J ends were trimmed by 5 bases and 5 bases, with 15 bases remaining between them. This chain's CDR3 is CASSIRGNGETQYF. The CDR3 DNA follows: TGTGCCAGCAGCATCCGGGGGAATGGGGAGACCCAGTACTTC.

This clonotype was detected only a few times. The chain combines TRBV7-2 with TRBJ1-5; D gene uncertain. CDR3 length: 13 residues. V lost 5 bases and J lost 7, with 12 bases in between. CDR1 SGHTA and CDR2 FQGNSA come from the germline V gene. The CDR3 protein is CASSTQSGQPQHF. CDR3 nucleotides: TGTGCCAGCAGCACTCAAAGCGGCCAGCCCCAGCATTTT.

V usage is TRBV11-3 and J usage is TRBJ2-2, with 10 bases lining up with TRBD1. J was trimmed by 1 base and V by 4 bases; bases with no gene match: 3. CDR1 and CDR2 from the germline V gene are SGHNT and YENEEA. This CDR3 contains 16 residues. CDR3 in amino acids: CASSSRTGGNTGELFF. The CDR3, as DNA: TGTGCCAGCAGCTCACGGACAGGGGGGAACACCGGGGAGCTGTTTTTT.

This chain joins TRBV4-3 and TRBJ2-2; either TRBD1 or TRBD2 may fit D (5 bases each). Germline-derived CDR1 and CDR2 are LGHNA and YSLEER. V was clipped by 0 bases and J by 4 bases, with 12 bases between them. The CDR3 runs 16 residues. As DNA, the CDR3 is TGCGCCAGCAGCCAAGATCCAGGGACGGGCACCGGGGAGCTGTTTTTT. Protein sequence: CASSQDPGTGTGELFF.